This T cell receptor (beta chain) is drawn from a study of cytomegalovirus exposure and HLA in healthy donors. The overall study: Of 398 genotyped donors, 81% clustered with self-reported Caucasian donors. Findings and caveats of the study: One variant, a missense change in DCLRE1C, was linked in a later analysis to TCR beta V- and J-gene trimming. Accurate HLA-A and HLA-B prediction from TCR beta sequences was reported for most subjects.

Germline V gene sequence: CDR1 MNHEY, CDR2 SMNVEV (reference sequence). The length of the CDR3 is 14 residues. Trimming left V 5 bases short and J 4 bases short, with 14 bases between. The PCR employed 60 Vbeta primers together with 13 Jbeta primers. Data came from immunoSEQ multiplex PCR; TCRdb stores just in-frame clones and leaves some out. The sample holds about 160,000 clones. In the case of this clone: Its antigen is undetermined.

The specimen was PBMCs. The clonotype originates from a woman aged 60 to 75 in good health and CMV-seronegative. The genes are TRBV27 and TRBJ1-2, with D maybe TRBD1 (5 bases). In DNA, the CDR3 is TGTGCCAGCAGTGATTTGGGGCTAAGCTATGGCTACACCTTC. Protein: CASSDLGLSYGYTF.